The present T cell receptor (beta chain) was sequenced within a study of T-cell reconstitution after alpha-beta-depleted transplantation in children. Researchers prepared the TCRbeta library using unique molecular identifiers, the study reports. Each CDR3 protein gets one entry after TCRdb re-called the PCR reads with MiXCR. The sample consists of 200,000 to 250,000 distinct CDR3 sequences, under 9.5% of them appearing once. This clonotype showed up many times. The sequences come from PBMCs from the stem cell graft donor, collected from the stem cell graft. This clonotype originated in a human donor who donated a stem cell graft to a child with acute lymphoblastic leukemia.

The CDR3 sequence: CSASDRGEQHF. CDR3 coding DNA: TGCAGTGCTTCCGACAGGGGCGAGCAGCATTTT. This chain joins TRBV20-1 and TRBJ1-5; 8 positions match TRBD1. V was pared by 5 bases and J by 13 bases, with 7 bases of the junction left unmatched. The CDR3 is made up of 11 amino acids. Per the germline V gene, CDR1 is DFQATT and CDR2 is SNEGSKA (reference sequence).